These 22 T cell receptor beta chains came from one sample sequenced in a study of shared clonotypes between healthy human individuals. The protocol was immunoSEQ multiplex PCR, while the TCRdb copy is restricted to in-frame clones and leaves out a portion. The data hold 2.3 million or so clones, with 85% to 95% observed a single time. Sequenced: naive CD4+ T cells from PBMCs. As for subset: CD45RA+ positively selected. All receptors come from a man younger than 35 in good health. Some clones in this sample may be carry-over from other donors' samples.

The chain recombines TRBV5-1 with TRBJ1-3, with D possibly being TRBD1 (6 bases). V shed 0 bases and J shed 0 bases, with 10 bases lying between them. CDR3 size: 16 residues. Germline lookup yields CDR1 SGHRS and CDR2 YFSETQ. For the CDR3, the DNA is TGCGCCAGCAGCTTGGGACAGGATGGCTCTGGAAACACCATATATTTT. This translates into CASSLGQDGSGNTIYF.

V and J are TRBV7-2 and TRBJ1-2, with a possible D match to TRBD1 (5 bases). Germline-derived CDR1 and CDR2 are SGHTA and FQGNSA. The CDR3 runs to 15 residues. Between the trimmed V and J ends, which lost 8 bases and 7 bases, there was a span of 23 bases. CDR3 residues: CASGSGGLGTGGYTF. Here the CDR3 DNA reads TGTGCCAGCGGATCCGGCGGCCTCGGGACGGGTGGCTACACCTTC.

V gene TRBV30 combines with J gene TRBJ1-3; perhaps TRBD1 as D (6 bases). CDR1 and CDR2 (germline): GTSNPN, SVGIG (reference sequence). The germline V and J ends were trimmed by 4 bases and 5 bases, with 18 bases remaining between them. The CDR3 runs 15 residues. CDR3 in DNA: TGTGCCTGGAAGAGTACAGGGAGCCCCCGAAACACCATATATTTT. It translates to CAWKSTGSPRNTIYF.

This chain links TRBV5-1 with TRBJ2-5, with 13 bases identical to TRBD2. This CDR3 spans 15 amino acids. Germline V CDR1 and CDR2: SGHRS, YFSETQ. V gave up 4 bases and J gave up 5 bases; unmatched junction bases: 5. CDR3 coding DNA: TGCGCCAGCAGCCGTATGACTAGCGGGAGGGAGACCCAGTACTTC. It yields the protein CASSRMTSGRETQYF.

This chain uses TRBV18 with TRBJ2-3, with 9 bases that match TRBD1. This CDR3 spans 15 amino acids. CDR1 is KGHSH, CDR2 LQKENI, per germline. Germline trimming cut 2 bases from V and 4 bases from J; bases unmatched to any gene: 4. CDR3 sequence: CASSPGDRVSDTQYF. For the CDR3, the DNA is TGTGCCAGCTCACCAGGGGACAGGGTTTCAGATACGCAGTATTTT.

The J gene is TRBJ1-3, the V gene TRBV5-1; D uncertain. Per the germline V gene, CDR1 is SGHRS and CDR2 is YFSETQ. Trimming took 0 bases from V and 3 from J, leaving 13 bases between them. This CDR3 contains 16 residues. The CDR3 DNA is TGCGCCAGCAGCTTGGATGGAGGGCTCGGTGGAAACACCATATATTTT. It codes for CASSLDGGLGGNTIYF.

J is TRBJ1-1 and V is TRBV27, with D uncertain. The germline CDR1 and CDR2 sequences are MNHEY and SMNVEV (reference sequence). This CDR3 is 11 amino acids long. Trimming took 6 bases from V and 7 from J, leaving 9 bases between them. The CDR3 reads CASRGYGEAFF. CDR3 DNA: TGTGCCAGCAGGGGATATGGTGAAGCTTTCTTT.

The chain combines TRBV5-4 with TRBJ2-3; no firm D call. The germline V gene has CDR1 SGHNT and CDR2 YYREEE (reference sequence). This CDR3 comprises 12 residues. Trimming pared 5 bases from V and 4 bases from J, leaving 8 bases between. CDR3: CASRSNADTQYF. The CDR3 DNA sequence: TGTGCCAGCAGGTCGAACGCAGATACGCAGTATTTT. Filled out from reference TRBV5-4 and TRBJ2-3, the complete variable domain reads ETGVTQSPTHLIKTRGQQVTLRCSSQSGHNTVSWYQQALGQGPQFIFQYYREEENGRGNFPPRFSGLQFPNYSSELNVNALELDDSALYLCASRSNADTQYFGPGTRLTVL.

The table lists this clone with a few counts. The J gene is TRBJ1-5, the V gene TRBV18; 7 nucleotides match TRBD1. CDR1 and CDR2 from the germline V gene are KGHSH and LQKENI. V was clipped by 3 bases and J by 3 bases; unmatched bases: 8. The CDR3 is made up of 16 amino acids. This chain's CDR3 is CASSPQTGAPNQPQHF. CDR3 bases: TGTGCCAGCTCACCGCAAACAGGGGCACCCAATCAGCCCCAGCATTTT. The variable domain in full, completed from reference TRBV18 and TRBJ1-5, reads NAGVMQNPRHLVRRRGQEARLRCSPMKGHSHVYWYRQLPEEGLKFMVYLQKENIIDESGMPKERFSAEFPKEGPSILRIQQVVRGDSAAYFCASSPQTGAPNQPQHFGDGTRLSIL.

In regard to this clone: The sample holds other DNA sequences that translate to the same CDR3. The chain has TRBV5-1 and TRBJ2-1; 9 nucleotides match TRBD2. Germline assignment: CDR1 SGHRS and CDR2 YFSETQ. CDR3 length equals 15 residues. Trimming cost V 0 bases and J 7 bases; bases outside gene matches: 5. The CDR3 nucleotides are TGCGCCAGCAGCTTGGGCGGGAGGGCCTCGAATGAGCAGTTCTTC. It codes for CASSLGGRASNEQFF.

CDR3 nucleotide sequence: TGTGCCAGCAGGCTCGGCTCCTATGGCTACACCTTC. Translated, it gives CASRLGSYGYTF. This chain connects TRBV7-2 to TRBJ1-2; D gene ambiguous. Germline-derived CDR1 and CDR2 are SGHTA and FQGNSA. V was trimmed by 6 bases and J by 4 bases, leaving 9 bases between them. The CDR3 covers 12 residues.

The chain has TRBV7-9 and TRBJ1-4; D gene ambiguous. Trimming removed 5 bases from V and 10 bases from J, with 8 bases in between. This CDR3 spans 11 amino acids. Germline V gene lookup returns CDR1 SEHNR and CDR2 FQNEAQ (reference sequence). CDR3 region: CASSLYGKLFF. As DNA, the CDR3 is TGTGCCAGCAGCCTATATGGAAAACTGTTTTTT.

Note on this clone: Other DNA variants within this sample encode the same CDR3. The chain links TRBV11-2 to TRBJ2-7; 8 nucleotides align to TRBD1. The CDR3 is 15 amino acids. Germline loops: CDR1 SGHAT, CDR2 FQNNGV. The V and J ends lost 1 base and 2 bases, in that order; junction bases with no gene match: 4. The CDR3 reads CASSLGGTGPYEQYF. The CDR3, as DNA: TGTGCCAGCAGCTTAGGTGGGACAGGACCCTACGAGCAGTACTTC.

The J gene is TRBJ2-7, the V gene TRBV11-3; D is undetermined. V was shortened by 0 bases and J by 6 bases, with 9 bases between the two germline ends. CDR1 and CDR2 from the germline V gene are SGHNT and YENEEA. The CDR3 extends over 13 amino acids. The CDR3 spells CASSLERGVEQYF. Here the CDR3 DNA reads TGTGCCAGCAGCTTAGAACGTGGCGTCGAGCAGTACTTC.

A remark on this clone: The junction and the germline gene differ at one end; a read error may be behind it. The rearrangement links TRBV5-4 to TRBJ1-4, with TRBD1 as a possible D gene (6 bases). This CDR3 spans 18 amino acids. In germline, CDR1 is SGHNT, CDR2 YYREEE (reference sequence). CDR3 in amino acids: CASSLGQSALATNEKLFF. The CDR3 coding sequence is TGTGCCAGCAGTTTGGGACAATCGGCCCTTGCAACTAATGAAAAACTGTTTTTT.

This clone was observed a few times. The chain has TRBV10-1 and TRBJ2-5; 9 bases fit TRBD1. The CDR3 spans 14 residues. Per the germline V gene, CDR1 is WNHNN and CDR2 is SYGVQD (reference sequence). J was trimmed by 5 bases and V by 0 bases; bases with no gene match: 1. CDR3 in amino acids: CASSESGQGETQYF. DNA of the CDR3: TGCGCCAGCAGTGAGTCGGGACAGGGCGAGACCCAGTACTTC.

The V gene is TRBV9, the J gene TRBJ2-5, with a possible D match to TRBD2 (6 bases). Trimming took off 1 base at V and 2 bases at J, with 12 bases between the two ends. The CDR3 runs to 15 residues. Germline V CDR1 and CDR2: SGDLS, YYNGEE. The CDR3 loop reads CASSVSTSRQETQYF. The DNA for the CDR3 is TGTGCCAGCAGCGTATCAACTAGCAGACAAGAGACCCAGTACTTC.

This clone was counted a few times. The rearrangement links TRBV30 to TRBJ1-1; possibly TRBD1 for D (6 bases). V was clipped by 2 bases and J by 5 bases, with 12 bases between them. The germline V gene encodes CDR1 GTSNPN and CDR2 SVGIG (reference sequence). CDR3 length equals 13 residues. The CDR3 region is CAWSWGLGTEAFF. CDR3 sequence (DNA): TGTGCCTGGAGTTGGGGGCTCGGGACTGAAGCTTTCTTT.

The J gene is TRBJ2-1, the V gene TRBV5-1, with 13 positions matching TRBD2. The CDR3 totals 18 residues. Trimming took 4 bases from V and 4 from J; bases not matched to a gene: 11. Looked up from germline, CDR1 is SGHRS and CDR2 is YFSETQ. CDR3 sequence reads: CASSREGLAGVRYNEQFF. For the CDR3, the DNA is TGCGCCAGCAGCAGGGAAGGACTAGCGGGAGTTCGGTACAATGAGCAGTTCTTC.

The CDR3 DNA reads TGTGCCAGCTCACCAAACGATCTGTACACTGAAGCTTTCTTT. Protein: CASSPNDLYTEAFF. The V gene is TRBV18, the J gene TRBJ1-1; D not resolved. Between the trimmed V and J ends, which lost 2 bases and 3 bases, there was a span of 10 bases. The length of the CDR3 is 14 residues. Per germline, CDR1 KGHSH and CDR2 LQKENI.

The chain is built from TRBV9 and TRBJ2-5; 8 nucleotides align to TRBD1. The CDR3 consists of 17 residues. V gave up 2 bases and J gave up 0 bases; unmatched junction bases: 9. In germline, CDR1 is SGDLS, CDR2 YYNGEE. CDR3: CASSVGQGRQYQETQYF. The CDR3, as DNA: TGTGCCAGCAGCGTTGGACAGGGCCGACAGTACCAAGAGACCCAGTACTTC.

This chain uses TRBV6-1 with TRBJ1-2; 8 bases align to TRBD1. V trimming: 5 bases; J trimming: 7 bases; junction bases outside the gene matches: 12. The V gene's germline CDR1 is MNHNS and CDR2 SASEGT. CDR3 size: 15 residues. For the CDR3, the DNA is TGTGCCAGCAGTCTGGTCCGGGACAGGACGGGTGGCTACACCTTC. Translating gives CASSLVRDRTGGYTF.